A selection of T cell receptor beta chains follows, all from one sample in a study of T cells after yellow fever vaccination. MiXCR was run by TCRdb on the 5' RACE reads, yielding one entry per CDR3 protein. The sample includes 450,000 to 550,000 distinct CDR3 sequences, 15% to 20% of them seen just once. The sample in question was PBMCs, obtained 15 days after the yellow fever booster vaccination. The receptors originated from a man between 25 and 39 years old who received the YFV17D yellow fever vaccine. CDR3s include the opening cysteine and the closing phenylalanine or tryptophan. The order of the fields is D gene, clone size, V gene, J gene, CDR3 protein, CDR3 DNA. A D gene is named only where the DNA matches it firmly. Expanded clones are given a class, and other clones once, few, many or no size at all.

NA	many	TRBV5-1	TRBJ1-5	CASSLGAGNQPQHF	TGCGCCAGCAGCTTGGGCGCAGGCAATCAGCCCCAGCATTTT
TRBD1	NA	TRBV12-3/TRBV12-4	TRBJ1-2	CASSWTGGAGYGYTF	TGTGCCAGCAGTTGGACAGGGGGCGCCGGCTATGGCTACACCTTC
TRBD2	few	TRBV12-3/TRBV12-4	TRBJ2-3	CASSPGTSGTTQYF	TGTGCCAGCAGTCCCGGGACTAGCGGGACAACGCAGTATTTT
TRBD2	NA	TRBV29-1	TRBJ2-1	CSPSGSLDNEQFF	TGCAGCCCCAGCGGGAGTTTAGACAATGAGCAGTTCTTC
NA	few	TRBV28	TRBJ1-5	CASNYGLNQPQHF	TGTGCCAGCAACTACGGCCTAAATCAGCCCCAGCATTTT
NA	few	TRBV5-6	TRBJ2-1	CASSSGGLGFF	TGTGCCAGCAGTTCCGGGGGGCTGGGGTTCTTC
NA	NA	TRBV20-1	TRBJ1-1	CSASIVGSGSEAFF	TGCAGTGCTAGTATCGTAGGTTCCGGGAGTGAAGCTTTCTTT
TRBD2	NA	TRBV29-1	TRBJ2-1	CSVKRDPNEQFF	TGCAGCGTTAAGCGGGACCCCAATGAGCAGTTCTTC
NA	few	TRBV7-8	TRBJ2-3	CASSPRGEGDTQYF	TGTGCCAGCAGCCCTAGGGGAGAAGGGGATACGCAGTATTTT
NA	few	TRBV5-1	TRBJ1-3	CASSLPSHTIYF	TGCGCCAGCAGCTTGCCGTCCCACACCATATATTTT
TRBD2	NA	TRBV28	TRBJ2-7	CASSVGLEGYEQYF	TGTGCCAGCAGTGTCGGACTAGAAGGCTACGAGCAGTACTTC
NA	few	TRBV3-1	TRBJ2-7	CASPSDPCGAAYEQYF	TGTGCCAGCCCGTCAGACCCCTGCGGAGCGGCCTACGAGCAGTACTTC
TRBD2	NA	TRBV28	TRBJ2-3	CASTVGGLADTQYF	TGTGCCAGCACGGTGGGAGGGCTCGCAGATACGCAGTATTTT
NA	NA	TRBV20-1	TRBJ2-1	CSARGRHNEQFF	TGCAGTGCTAGAGGAAGGCACAATGAGCAGTTCTTC
NA	few	TRBV15	TRBJ2-3	CATSRDLSADTQYF	TGTGCCACCAGCAGAGATCTCTCAGCAGATACGCAGTATTTT
NA	NA	TRBV28	TRBJ2-5	CASSWSRGRVGTQYF	TGTGCCAGCAGCTGGAGCAGGGGACGCGTTGGGACCCAGTACTTC
NA	NA	TRBV20-1	TRBJ2-7	CSASRGVDVHEQYF	TGCAGTGCTAGCCGAGGTGTGGATGTCCACGAGCAGTACTTC
NA	few	TRBV7-7	TRBJ2-5	CASSTRLEETQYF	TGTGCTAGCAGCACACGACTAGAAGAGACCCAGTACTTC
TRBD1	few	TRBV4-3	TRBJ2-7	CASSQGRGTEYSYEQYF	TGCGCCAGCAGCCAAGGCAGGGGGACAGAGTATTCCTACGAGCAGTACTTC
NA	NA	TRBV20-1	TRBJ2-3	CSAKRADTQYF	TGCAGTGCTAAACGGGCAGATACGCAGTATTTT
NA	few	TRBV15	TRBJ2-4	CATSRDRWTRNF	TGTGCCACCAGCAGAGATCGCTGGACACGGAACTTC
NA	NA	TRBV5-1	TRBJ2-1	CASSVGHINEQFF	TGCGCCAGCAGCGTTGGACATATCAATGAGCAGTTCTTC
NA	many	TRBV11-2	TRBJ2-3	CASSPRAGDTQYF	TGTGCCAGCAGCCCGCGTGCCGGGGATACGCAGTATTTT
NA	NA	TRBV12-3/TRBV12-4	TRBJ2-3	CASGWSDTDTQYF	TGTGCCAGCGGTTGGAGCGACACAGATACGCAGTATTTT
NA	NA	TRBV29-1	TRBJ1-1	CSVAGFAGLGTDGTEAFF	TGCAGCGTTGCAGGTTTCGCGGGACTCGGGACGGACGGCACTGAAGCTTTCTTT
TRBD2	NA	TRBV11-2	TRBJ2-7	CASSVDPGLAAYEQYF	TGTGCCAGCAGCGTCGATCCGGGACTAGCCGCCTACGAGCAGTACTTC
TRBD2	NA	TRBV5-6	TRBJ2-3	CASGLAGFTDTQYF	TGTGCCAGCGGACTAGCGGGATTCACAGATACGCAGTATTTT
NA	NA	TRBV20-1	TRBJ2-7	CSAREGGSSYEQYF	TGCAGTGCTAGAGAGGGTGGAAGCTCCTACGAGCAGTACTTC
NA	NA	TRBV7-2	TRBJ2-3	CASSLRFGADTQYF	TGTGCCAGCAGCCTCCGATTCGGTGCAGATACGCAGTATTTT
NA	NA	TRBV7-2	TRBJ2-7	CASSLVFGEFSSYEQYF	TGTGCCAGCAGCTTAGTCTTCGGGGAGTTTAGCTCCTACGAGCAGTACTTC
TRBD2	NA	TRBV7-2	TRBJ2-1	CASSSHGGLVRVSEQFF	TGTGCCAGCAGCTCTCATGGGGGACTAGTGAGGGTTAGTGAGCAGTTCTTC
NA	NA	TRBV7-7	TRBJ1-4	CASSQQPTTNEKLFF	TGTGCTAGCAGCCAACAGCCTACAACTAATGAAAAACTGTTTTTT
NA	many	TRBV10-3	TRBJ2-5	CAIGGLDLETQYF	TGTGCCATCGGGGGACTCGATCTTGAGACCCAGTACTTC
NA	NA	TRBV5-6	TRBJ1-1	CASSYKGRATEAFF	TGTGCCAGCAGCTATAAAGGGAGGGCCACTGAAGCTTTCTTT
NA	NA	TRBV5-8	TRBJ2-5	CASSNGQYQETQYF	TGTGCCAGCAGCAACGGACAGTACCAAGAGACCCAGTACTTC
TRBD1	NA	TRBV20-1	TRBJ1-2	CSAIDRAGGYTF	TGCAGTGCCATAGACAGGGCGGGCGGCTACACCTTC
NA	NA	TRBV29-1	TRBJ2-7	CSVLLTGVHEQYF	TGCAGCGTATTACTGACAGGTGTACACGAGCAGTACTTC
TRBD2	NA	TRBV29-1	TRBJ2-5	CSALGTSGRSQETQYF	TGCAGCGCCCTCGGGACTAGCGGGAGGTCACAAGAGACCCAGTACTTC
TRBD2	NA	TRBV28	TRBJ2-1	CASSLEVGRADEQFF	TGTGCCAGCAGTTTAGAGGTGGGGAGGGCGGATGAGCAGTTCTTC
TRBD2	NA	TRBV29-1	TRBJ2-7	CSVAGTRRDYEQYF	TGCAGCGTTGCCGGGACTAGACGAGACTACGAGCAGTACTTC
NA	many	TRBV7-9	TRBJ2-5	CASSIQETQYF	TGTGCCAGCAGCATTCAAGAGACCCAGTACTTC
NA	NA	TRBV7-3	TRBJ2-3	CASSLMPEDTQYF	TGTGCCAGCAGCTTAATGCCGGAAGATACGCAGTATTTT
TRBD2	NA	TRBV6-2/TRBV6-3	TRBJ2-7	CASSYGVAGGYEQYF	TGTGCCAGCAGTTACGGGGTAGCGGGTGGCTACGAGCAGTACTTC
TRBD1	once	TRBV20-1	TRBJ2-3	CSASPDRAWEDTQYF	TGCAGTGCTAGCCCAGACAGGGCCTGGGAGGATACGCAGTATTTT
TRBD1	few	TRBV24-1	TRBJ2-7	CATSDPRTGIYEQYF	TGTGCCACCAGTGATCCAAGGACAGGGATCTACGAGCAGTACTTC
TRBD2	few	TRBV29-1	TRBJ2-1	CSVAGTSGSIYEQFF	TGCAGCGTGGCCGGGACTAGCGGGAGTATATATGAGCAGTTCTTC
NA	NA	TRBV11-2	TRBJ2-7	CASSFLTGRRGKGVHEQYF	TGTGCCAGCAGCTTCCTGACTGGGCGGCGGGGAAAGGGAGTCCACGAGCAGTACTTC
NA	few	TRBV4-2	TRBJ2-3	CASSPKASDTQYF	TGTGCCAGCAGCCCGAAGGCCAGCGATACGCAGTATTTT
NA	NA	TRBV7-9	TRBJ2-3	CASSPPNTQYF	TGTGCCAGCAGCCCTCCCAATACGCAGTATTTT
TRBD2	NA	TRBV27	TRBJ2-1	CASSPGLAGDTEQFF	TGTGCCAGCAGTCCAGGACTAGCGGGAGATACTGAGCAGTTCTTC
NA	NA	TRBV6-1	TRBJ1-3	CASRQGSSGNTIYF	TGTGCCAGCAGACAAGGGAGCTCTGGAAACACCATATATTTT
NA	NA	TRBV20-1	TRBJ2-3	CSAYPDPSTDTQYF	TGCAGTGCTTACCCGGATCCTAGCACAGATACGCAGTATTTT
NA	NA	TRBV12-3/TRBV12-4	TRBJ2-7	CASRDYYYEQYF	TGTGCCAGCAGGGACTATTACTACGAGCAGTACTTC
TRBD2	few	TRBV11-1	TRBJ2-3	CASSLLLAGPTDTQYF	TGTGCCAGCAGCTTATTACTAGCGGGACCCACAGATACGCAGTATTTT